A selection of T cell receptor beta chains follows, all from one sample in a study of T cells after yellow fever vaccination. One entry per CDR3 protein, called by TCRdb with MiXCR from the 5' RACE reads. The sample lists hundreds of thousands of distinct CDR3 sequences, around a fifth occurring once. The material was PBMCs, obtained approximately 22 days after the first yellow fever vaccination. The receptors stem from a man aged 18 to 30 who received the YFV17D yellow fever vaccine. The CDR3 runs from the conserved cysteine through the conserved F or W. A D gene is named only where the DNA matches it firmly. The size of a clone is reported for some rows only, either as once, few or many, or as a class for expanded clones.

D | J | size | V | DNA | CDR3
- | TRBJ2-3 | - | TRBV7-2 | TGTGCCAGCAGCTCCTCTAGCGTAATGGCAGATACGCAGTATTTT | CASSSSSVMADTQYF
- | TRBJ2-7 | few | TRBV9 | TGTGCCAGCAGCGCCGGTCCCCTGGCCTACGAGCAGTACTTC | CASSAGPLAYEQYF
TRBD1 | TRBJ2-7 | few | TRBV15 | TGTGCCACCAGCAGTTTTCGGACAGGGAGCTACGAGCAGTACTTC | CATSSFRTGSYEQYF
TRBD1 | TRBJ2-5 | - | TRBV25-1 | TGTGCCAGCAGTCAGGGGGTCGCCGAGACCCAGTACTTC | CASSQGVAETQYF
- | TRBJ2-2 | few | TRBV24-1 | TGTGCCACCAGTGATTTGGAACAGATCACCGGGGAGCTGTTTTTT | CATSDLEQITGELFF
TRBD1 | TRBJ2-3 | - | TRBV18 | TGTGCCAGCTCACCTACGGGGGACAGGGGGCCCACAGATACGCAGTATTTT | CASSPTGDRGPTDTQYF
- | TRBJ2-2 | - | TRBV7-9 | TGTGCCAGCAGCCAGGACTCAGGGGACACCGGGGAGCTGTTTTTT | CASSQDSGDTGELFF
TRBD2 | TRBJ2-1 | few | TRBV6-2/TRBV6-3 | TGTGCCAGCAGTGCTCCGGGACTAGCGACTTACAATGAGCAGTTCTTC | CASSAPGLATYNEQFF
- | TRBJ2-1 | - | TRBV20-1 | TGCAGTGCTAGGGGCGGCAGGGAATACCACATGGTCAATGAGCAGTTCTTC | CSARGGREYHMVNEQFF
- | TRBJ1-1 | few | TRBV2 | TGTGCCAGCGGGGGGGGCGGGGCCCAACACACTGAAGCTTTCTTT | CASGGGGAQHTEAFF
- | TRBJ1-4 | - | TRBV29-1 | TGCAGCGCCCTGGGGGCCACTAATGAAAAACTGTTTTTT | CSALGATNEKLFF
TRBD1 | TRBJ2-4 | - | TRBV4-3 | TGCGCCAGCAGTCGGGACAGGGTCGACATTCAGTACTTC | CASSRDRVDIQYF
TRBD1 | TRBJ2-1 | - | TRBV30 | TGTGCCTGGAGTGTGGGACAGGCCTACAATGAGCAGTTCTTC | CAWSVGQAYNEQFF
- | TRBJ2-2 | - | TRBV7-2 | TGTGCCAGCAGCTTAGCGCCAAGTCGCACCGGGGAGCTGTTTTTT | CASSLAPSRTGELFF
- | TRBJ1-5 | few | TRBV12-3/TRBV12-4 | TGTGCCAGCAGGCGAGGTAATAGCAATCAGCCCCAGCATTTT | CASRRGNSNQPQHF
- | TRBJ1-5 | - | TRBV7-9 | TGTGCCAGCAGCAGGACCCGGGGGCCCCAGCATTTT | CASSRTRGPQHF
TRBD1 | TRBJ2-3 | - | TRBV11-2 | TGTGCCAGCAGCTCCGCCGGGACAGGGGGCACAGATACGCAGTATTTT | CASSSAGTGGTDTQYF
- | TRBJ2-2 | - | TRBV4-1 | TGCGCCAGCAGCCGGAGCGACAGACTAGAGAACACCGGGGAGCTGTTTTTT | CASSRSDRLENTGELFF
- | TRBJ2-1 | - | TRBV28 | TGTGCTAGCAGTCCTTTGACAGTCTACAATGAGCAGTTCTTC | CASSPLTVYNEQFF
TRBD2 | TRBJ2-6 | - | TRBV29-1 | TGCAGCGCCGGGGGGGGACCGGCCTCTGGGGCCAACGTCCTGACTTTC | CSAGGGPASGANVLTF
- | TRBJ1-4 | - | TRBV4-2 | TGTGCCAGCAGCCAAGAAGATAGTCGTGGGGAGAAACTGTTTTTT | CASSQEDSRGEKLFF
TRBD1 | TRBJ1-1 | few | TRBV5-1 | TGCGCCAGCAGCGTCCGACAGGGCGATCAGGGGACTGAAGCTTTCTTT | CASSVRQGDQGTEAFF
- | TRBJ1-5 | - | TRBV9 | TGTGCCAGCAGCGTAGGGGGTAATAGCAATCAGCCCCAGCATTTT | CASSVGGNSNQPQHF
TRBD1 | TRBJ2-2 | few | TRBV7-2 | TGTGCCAGCAGCTCGAGGGGGCTTGTCACCGGGGAGCTGTTTTTT | CASSSRGLVTGELFF
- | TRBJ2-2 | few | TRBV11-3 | TGTGCCAGCAGCCCCCTAAGGGGCACCGGGGAGCTGTTTTTT | CASSPLRGTGELFF
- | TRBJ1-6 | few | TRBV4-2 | TGTGCCAGCAGCCAAGCATCATCTAATTCACCCCTCCACTTT | CASSQASSNSPLHF
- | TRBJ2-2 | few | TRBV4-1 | TGCGCCAGCAGCAGTTGGACAACGAACACCGGGGAGCTGTTTTTT | CASSSWTTNTGELFF
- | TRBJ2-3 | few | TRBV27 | TGTGCCAGCAGCGAGGGGGCGGGGGGACGAGATACGCAGTATTTT | CASSEGAGGRDTQYF
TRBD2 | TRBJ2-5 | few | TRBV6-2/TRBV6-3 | TGTGCCAGCAGTGTCCCACTAGCGGGGGTAGAGACCCAGTACTTC | CASSVPLAGVETQYF
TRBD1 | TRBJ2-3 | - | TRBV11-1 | TGTGCCAGCAGCGCCCCCGGTAGGGGGCTAAGTAGCACAGATACGCAGTATTTT | CASSAPGRGLSSTDTQYF
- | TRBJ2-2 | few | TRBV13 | TGTGCCAGCAGCCAAGGAGGGGGCACCGGGGAGCTGTTTTTT | CASSQGGGTGELFF
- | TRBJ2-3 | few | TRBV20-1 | TGCAGTGCACGAAGGCAACAGTCAGATACGCAGTATTTT | CSARRQQSDTQYF
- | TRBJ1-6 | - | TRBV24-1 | TGTGCCACCAGCGGGAGCTCCTATAATTCACCCCTCCACTTT | CATSGSSYNSPLHF